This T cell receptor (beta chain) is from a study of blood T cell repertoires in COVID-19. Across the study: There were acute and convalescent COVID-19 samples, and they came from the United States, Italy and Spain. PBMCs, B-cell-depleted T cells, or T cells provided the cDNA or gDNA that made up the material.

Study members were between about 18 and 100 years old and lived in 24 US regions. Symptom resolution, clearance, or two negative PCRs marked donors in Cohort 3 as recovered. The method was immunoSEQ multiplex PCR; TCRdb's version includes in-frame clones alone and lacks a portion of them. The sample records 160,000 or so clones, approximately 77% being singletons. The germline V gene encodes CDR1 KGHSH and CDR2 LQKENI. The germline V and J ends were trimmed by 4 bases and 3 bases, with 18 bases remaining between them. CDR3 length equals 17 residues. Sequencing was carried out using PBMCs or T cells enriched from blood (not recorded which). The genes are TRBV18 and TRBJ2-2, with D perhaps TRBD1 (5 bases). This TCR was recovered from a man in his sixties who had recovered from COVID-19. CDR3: CASSLEIGARDTGELFF. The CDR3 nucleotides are TGTGCCAGCTCACTAGAAATCGGAGCCAGGGACACCGGGGAGCTGTTTTTT.